Presented here are 6 T cell receptor beta chains from one specimen sequenced in a study of vaccination effects on CD4 cells after COVID-19. Sequencing followed a ViraFEST assay step that expanded antigen-specific CD4+ T cells with viral peptide pools. Subsequent to roughly 9 days of culture, CD4+ T cells were isolated. Produced via immunoSEQ multiplex PCR; TCRdb's table is partial and in-frame only. The table lists approximately 82,000 clones, 70% to 75% of them singletons, with around 1.5% in the top ten. Their antigen targets remain unknown. The specimen was CD4+ T cells from PBMCs cultured with HCoV-229E spike peptides, collected before COVID-19 vaccination. These receptor sequences come from a human donor who received a COVID-19 vaccine.

This clone has just a few counts. The chain links TRBV12-5 to TRBJ1-2; weak D call: TRBD1 (5 bases). CDR1 is LGHNT and CDR2 is FRNRAP in the germline V gene. Between the trimmed V and J ends, which lost 0 bases and 1 base, there was a span of 15 bases. This CDR3 is 17 amino acids long. CDR3 DNA sequence: TGTGCTAGTGGTTTGGTACAAGGGGACCAATATAACTATGGCTACACCTTC. Translating it yields CASGLVQGDQYNYGYTF.

The chain has TRBV7-9 and TRBJ2-5; D is uncertain. This CDR3 contains 14 residues. The germline CDR1 and CDR2 sequences are SEHNR and FQNEAQ (reference sequence). V gave up 5 bases and J gave up 2 bases, with 12 bases separating them. This chain's CDR3 is CASSKFPGQETQYF. The DNA of the CDR3 is TGTGCCAGCAGCAAGTTCCCTGGACAAGAGACCCAGTACTTC.

This clone was recorded once. The chain recombines TRBV18 with TRBJ2-1, with D possibly being TRBD1 (5 bases). The CDR3 covers 13 residues. V gave up 3 bases and J gave up 11 bases, with 14 bases separating them. CDR1 is KGHSH and CDR2 is LQKENI in the germline V gene. The CDR3 DNA reads as TGTGCCAGCTCACCTCAGACAGCGATAAAGCAGTTCTTC. Translating it yields CASSPQTAIKQFF.

Concerning this clone itself: Germline is not matched at one junction end, which may reflect a read error. V usage is TRBV14 and J usage is TRBJ2-4; TRBD1 might be the D (5 bases). Germline V gene data show CDR1 as SGHDN and CDR2 as FVKESK. The CDR3 sequence is 12 residues long. The CDR3 protein is CASSQGQGSVWF. The CDR3 region has the DNA TGTGCCAGCAGCCAAGGTCAGGGTAGTGTTTGGTTC.

V is TRBV7-3 and J is TRBJ2-1; 8 nucleotides line up with TRBD2. Looked up from germline, CDR1 is SGHTA and CDR2 is FQGTGA. The CDR3 length is 20 residues. The junction had 20 bases not matched to a gene; V was cut back by 4 bases and J by 3 bases. CDR3 protein: CASSSHSHFPGLVGYNEQFF. The CDR3, as DNA: TGTGCCAGCAGCTCGCATAGCCACTTCCCGGGACTAGTGGGCTACAATGAGCAGTTCTTC.

This clone occurred a few times. The chain links TRBV7-8 to TRBJ1-4, with a weak D call TRBD1 (6 bases). The CDR3 covers 14 residues. V shed 5 bases and J shed 7 bases, with 14 bases lying between them. Germline CDR1 and CDR2: SGHVS and FQNEAQ. This CDR3 reads CASSLGGAGEKLFF. The CDR3 DNA follows: TGTGCCAGCAGCCTCGGGGGGGCTGGTGAAAAACTGTTTTTT.